Listed here are 21 T cell receptor beta chains from one sample, sequenced in a study of T cells in Graves' hyperthyroidism and ophthalmopathy. TCR beta CDR3 regions were amplified from RNA transcripts. The HTBI primer set was used in a first-round RT-PCR of the TCR CDR3. MiXCR was run by TCRdb on the multiplex PCR reads, yielding one entry per CDR3 protein. The repertoire holds hundreds of thousands of distinct CDR3 sequences, 16% seen once, with 15% to 20% in the top ten. Sequenced input: blood. The receptors were sampled from a woman under 30 with Graves' hyperthyroidism.

This clonotype occurred a few times. The CDR3: CASSVGSAGLTQYF. CDR3 bases: TGTGCCAGCAGCGTAGGATCGGCGGGACTCACGCAGTATTTT. The chain combines TRBV9 with TRBJ2-3; D may be TRBD2 (6 bases). CDR1 SGDLS and CDR2 YYNGEE come from the germline V gene. The ends were cut back, 0 bases at V and 9 bases at J, with 14 bases in the middle. The CDR3 is 14 residues long.

In its sample, this clonotype was seen many times. The V and J genes are TRBV28 and TRBJ2-3; 9 bases are shared with TRBD2. The V and J ends lost 3 bases and 3 bases, in that order; junction bases with no gene match: 10. The CDR3 contains 17 residues. Per the germline V gene, CDR1 is MDHEN and CDR2 is SYDVKM. The CDR3 DNA reads as TGTGCCAGCAGTTTGGTCCTGAGCGGGAGGACGACAGATACGCAGTATTTT. It encodes CASSLVLSGRTTDTQYF.

This clonotype was observed at least ten times. V is TRBV6-1 and J is TRBJ2-5; maybe TRBD1 (6 bases). The germline V and J ends were trimmed by 3 bases and 2 bases, with 19 bases remaining between them. The V gene's germline CDR1 is MNHNS and CDR2 SASEGT. This CDR3 comprises 17 residues. CDR3 loop: CASSEPLTGLQQETQYF. The CDR3 nucleotides read TGTGCCAGCAGTGAGCCACTTACAGGGCTCCAACAAGAGACCCAGTACTTC.

This clonotype has at least ten counts. V usage is TRBV11-2 and J usage is TRBJ2-7; D could derive from TRBD1 or TRBD2 (5 bases each). The ends were cut back, 1 base at V and 3 bases at J, with 13 bases in the middle. Germline assignment: CDR1 SGHAT and CDR2 FQNNGV. The CDR3 covers 15 residues. This CDR3 reads CASSLVWGPIYEQYF. In nucleotides, the CDR3 is TGTGCCAGCAGCTTAGTGTGGGGACCGATCTACGAGCAGTACTTC.

This clonotype was recorded at least ten times. The rearrangement links TRBV28 to TRBJ1-2; D remains ambiguous. This CDR3 contains 12 residues. CDR1 and CDR2 (germline): MDHEN, SYDVKM. V gave up 6 bases and J gave up 6 bases, with 11 bases separating them. The chain's CDR3 is CASRRGKDGYTF. The CDR3, as DNA: TGTGCCAGCAGACGAGGAAAAGATGGCTACACCTTC.

The table lists this clonotype with a few counts. This chain joins TRBV28 and TRBJ2-7, with D tentatively TRBD2 (7 bases). Germline loops: CDR1 MDHEN, CDR2 SYDVKM. The V gene lost 6 bases and the J gene lost 4 bases, with 16 bases spanning the gap. CDR3 length: 14 residues. The CDR3 bases are TGTGCCAGCAGCCCTACAGGGAGGGGGTACGAGCAGTACTTC. It specifies CASSPTGRGYEQYF.

This clonotype appeared a few times. This chain joins TRBV29-1 and TRBJ1-5, with 7 bases aligning to TRBD1. V shed 7 bases and J 3 bases; nucleotides not matched to a gene: 6. The CDR3 sequence is 13 residues long. Germline CDR1 and CDR2: SQVTM and ANQGSEA. CDR3 residues: CSAMTGLNQPQHF. The CDR3 nucleotides read TGCAGCGCTATGACAGGGCTCAATCAGCCCCAGCATTTT.

About this clonotype: Since a much larger clone is just one base distant, this may be a read error. The chain couples TRBV11-2 to TRBJ1-1; D gene ambiguous. Germline CDR1 and CDR2: SGHAT and FQNNGV. This CDR3 is 15 amino acids long. V was pared by 0 bases and J by 4 bases, with 12 bases between. The CDR3 sequence: CASSLESAVSTEAFF. CDR3 sequence (DNA): TGTGCCAGCAGCTTAGAATCGGCGGTGAGCACTGAAGCTTTCTTT.

This clonotype was observed a few times. The genes are TRBV20-1 and TRBJ2-1; D unclear. Germline lookup yields CDR1 DFQATT and CDR2 SNEGSKA (reference sequence). The ends were cut back, 1 base at V and 3 bases at J, with 10 bases in the middle. This CDR3 has 14 residues. CDR3 in amino acids: CSARGAEIYNEQFF. CDR3 coding DNA: TGCAGTGCTAGAGGCGCGGAGATCTACAATGAGCAGTTCTTC.

The chain carries TRBV7-6 and TRBJ1-1, with D unclear. The CDR3 has 18 residues. Trimming removed 1 base at V and 1 base at J, with 19 bases between. Germline V gives CDR1 SGHVS, CDR2 FNYEAQ. CDR3 bases: TGTGCCAGCAGCTTAGGTGGTCCGGACGCAATGAGGAACACTGAAGCTTTCTTT. It codes for CASSLGGPDAMRNTEAFF.

This clonotype occurred many times. The chain links TRBV28 to TRBJ2-7; TRBD2 aligns across 10 bases. Germline V gene lookup returns CDR1 MDHEN and CDR2 SYDVKM. The CDR3 has 16 amino acids. The V gene end was trimmed by 2 bases and the J gene end by 3 bases; junction bases not matched to a gene: 7. CDR3 residues: CASSLGVGLAVYEQYF. CDR3 nucleotide sequence: TGTGCCAGCAGTTTAGGGGTAGGACTAGCGGTCTACGAGCAGTACTTC.

This clonotype was observed at least ten times. In nucleotides, the CDR3 is TGCAGCGTCATTAGCGGGAGGAGCTCCTACAATGAGCAGTTCTTC. This gives the protein CSVISGRSSYNEQFF. The chain couples TRBV29-1 to TRBJ2-1; 10 positions agree with TRBD2. The V segment lost 6 bases and the J segment 0 bases; nucleotides outside the gene matches: 5. CDR3 length equals 15 residues. Germline loops: CDR1 SQVTM, CDR2 ANQGSEA.

Comment on this clonotype: This sequence may be a read error, since a much larger clone differs from it by one base. CDR3 DNA: TGTACCAGCAGCCCGCGCGGCGGGAGTGCAGAGACCCAGTACTTC. It encodes CTSSPRGGSAETQYF. This chain links TRBV11-2 with TRBJ2-5; 7 bases fit TRBD2. The germline V gene encodes CDR1 SGHAT and CDR2 FQNNGV. This CDR3 region has 15 residues.

This clonotype was seen a few times. The chain has TRBV15 and TRBJ2-7; no firm D call. Germline assignment: CDR1 LNHNV and CDR2 YYDKDF (reference sequence). This CDR3 comprises 14 residues. Trimming removed 0 bases from V and 4 bases from J, with 10 bases in between. This chain's CDR3 is CATSRDRSVYEQYF. As DNA, the CDR3 is TGTGCCACCAGCAGAGATCGGTCAGTTTACGAGCAGTACTTC.

The table lists this clonotype with many counts. The chain joins TRBV12-3 or TRBV12-4 to TRBJ2-1, with 7 nucleotides matching TRBD2. The length of the CDR3 is 15 residues. V lost 6 bases to trimming and J lost 2 bases; unmatched junction nucleotides: 7. The CDR3 DNA sequence: TGTGCCAGCAGGACATCTAGCGGCGCCTACAATGAGCAGTTCTTC. Its translation: CASRTSSGAYNEQFF.

In its sample, this clonotype was seen a few times. CDR3 loop: CASRIWVANTEAFF. DNA for the CDR3: TGTGCCAGCCGGATCTGGGTGGCGAACACTGAAGCTTTCTTT. The chain employs TRBV12-3 or TRBV12-4 and TRBJ1-1; D unresolved. V lost 8 bases and J 1 base, leaving 14 bases between the germline ends. The CDR3 consists of 14 residues.

This clonotype has only a few counts. V is TRBV24-1 and J is TRBJ2-1; D possibly corresponds to TRBD2 (5 bases). Germline CDR1 KGHDR, CDR2 SFDVKD. Trimming stripped 4 bases from V and 10 bases from J, with 13 bases between. This CDR3 spans 13 amino acids. Here the CDR3 DNA reads TGTGCCACCAGTGACCCCCCTAGCATCGAGCAGTTCTTC. Translation: CATSDPPSIEQFF.

The J gene is TRBJ1-6, the V gene TRBV2; the match to TRBD1 covers 10 bases. The CDR3 consists of 15 residues. V trimming: 7 bases; J trimming: 3 bases; junction bases outside the gene matches: 3. Germline V gene data show CDR1 as SNHLY and CDR2 as FYNNEI. CDR3 in amino acids: CASNRDRGYNSPLHF. The DNA for the CDR3 is TGTGCCAGCAACCGGGACAGGGGCTATAATTCACCCCTCCACTTT.

This clonotype was detected ten times or more. The rearrangement joins TRBV7-9 to TRBJ2-1, with 13 nucleotides matching TRBD2. J was trimmed by 4 bases and V by 4 bases; bases with no gene match: 7. This CDR3 is built from 17 residues. Germline values: CDR1 SEHNR, CDR2 FQNEAQ (reference sequence). Written as DNA, the CDR3 is TGTGCCAGCAGCTGGAGGACTAGCGGGAGCTCTTACAATGAGCAGTTCTTC. This sequence encodes CASSWRTSGSSYNEQFF.

This clonotype was picked up many times. The chain couples TRBV20-1 to TRBJ2-1; tentative D call: TRBD2 (6 bases). CDR1 DFQATT and CDR2 SNEGSKA come from the germline V gene (reference sequence). The CDR3 extends over 15 amino acids. Trimming stripped 2 bases from V and 8 bases from J, with 19 bases between. CDR3 DNA: TGCAGTGCTAGACCCTTAGGCAGGGAGGTTCATGAGCAGTTCTTC. It encodes CSARPLGREVHEQFF.

Comment on this clonotype: At one end, the junction sequence differs from germline, possibly due to a read error. V is TRBV29-1 and J is TRBJ1-5, with no clear D. Germline loops: CDR1 SQVTM, CDR2 ANQGSEA. The CDR3 spans 13 residues. The CDR3 is CSVLDDSNRPQHF. The DNA for the CDR3 is TGCAGCGTCTTGGACGATAGCAATCGGCCCCAGCATTTT.